The TCR beta chain under discussion was sequenced for a study of cytotoxic CD8 clonotypes in ibrutinib-treated CLL. Whole-study context: Response samples were taken after a median of about 11 months on treatment, range 6 to 36. Broader study findings: Sustained-remission patients were sampled at one set of times and progressing patients at different ones. Public clonotypes, found uncommonly, either contracted or stayed stable on treatment. The study found baseline clonality above age-matched healthy donors, tracking circulating CD8+ T-cell counts.

Sequencing used immunoSEQ multiplex PCR; TCRdb keeps in-frame clones, though not all of them. This sample carries some 290,000 clones, 80% of them seen once, and the ten largest clones take over 6.5%. Trimming shortened V by 2 bases and J by 7 bases, and 8 bases separated the two germline ends. The germline V gene encodes CDR1 MGHRA and CDR2 YSYEKL. This CDR3 spans 13 amino acids. In regard to this clone: The antigen is undetermined.

This TCR derives from a human donor with chronic lymphocytic leukemia. The sequences come from PBMCs, collected before ibrutinib treatment. The J gene is TRBJ2-2, the V gene TRBV4-1, with a possible D match to TRBD2 (6 bases). This chain's CDR3 is CASSQRGSGELFF. DNA of the CDR3: TGCGCCAGCAGCCAACGGGGGAGCGGGGAGCTGTTTTTT.